A single sample is the source of the 30 T cell receptor beta chains below, sequenced in a study of T cells in Graves' hyperthyroidism and ophthalmopathy. Amplification targeted TCR beta CDR3 regions from RNA transcripts. The HTBI primer set was used in a first-round RT-PCR of the TCR CDR3. In TCRdb, the multiplex PCR reads were re-called with MiXCR into one record per CDR3 protein. The table shows some 500,000 distinct CDR3 sequences, with roughly 25% occurring only once. Sequencing used blood. Receptors were obtained from a woman aged 25 to 39 with Graves' ophthalmopathy.

The chain links TRBV19 to TRBJ2-7, with D maybe TRBD2 (6 bases). Germline CDR1 reads LNHDA; CDR2 reads SQIVND (reference sequence). The CDR3 runs to 15 residues. Trimming stripped 0 bases from V and 1 base from J, with 10 bases between. The DNA for the CDR3 is TGTGCCAGTAGTATAGATGGACGGGGGTCCTACGAGCAGTACTTC. Translating it yields CASSIDGRGSYEQYF.

Points on this clonotype: A much larger clone lies a single base off, so this may be a read error. The chain recombines TRBV7-3 with TRBJ2-2; 9 nucleotides agree with TRBD2. CDR3 size: 16 residues. The trim removed 8 bases at V and 3 bases at J, leaving 10 bases unmatched. Germline V gives CDR1 SGHTA, CDR2 FQGTGA. DNA for the CDR3: TGTGCCAGCTCGCCTGCGGGGGGGGCGTACACCGGGGAGCTGTTTTTT. This sequence encodes CASSPAGGAYTGELFF.

V usage is TRBV12-3 or TRBV12-4 and J usage is TRBJ1-5, with D possibly matching TRBD1 (5 bases). V lost 7 bases and J 7 bases, leaving 17 bases between the germline ends. CDR3 size: 14 residues. The CDR3 coding sequence is TGTGCCAGCAACCGGGGCAGCAGGAAGCAGCCCCAGCATTTT. Translation: CASNRGSRKQPQHF.

Many counts were recorded for this clonotype. The gene calls are TRBV20-1 and TRBJ2-7; maybe TRBD1 (6 bases). Trimming stripped 5 bases from V and 0 bases from J, with 14 bases between. The CDR3 length is 14 residues. Germline lookup yields CDR1 DFQATT and CDR2 SNEGSKA (reference sequence). CDR3: CSAFPDRSSYEQYF. The CDR3 nucleotides read TGCAGTGCTTTCCCCGACAGGAGCTCCTACGAGCAGTACTTC.

This clonotype was found many times. V usage is TRBV2 and J usage is TRBJ1-2; D unresolved. V was pared by 6 bases and J by 6 bases, with 11 bases between. Germline V gene sequence: CDR1 SNHLY, CDR2 FYNNEI. The CDR3 spans 12 residues. CDR3 in DNA: TGTGCCAGCAGGGCGGGTTCGGATGGCTACACCTTC. Residues: CASRAGSDGYTF.

This clonotype was recorded at least ten times. This chain connects TRBV11-1 to TRBJ1-1; possibly TRBD1 for D (5 bases). CDR1 is SGHAT and CDR2 is FQDESV in the germline V gene (reference sequence). Trimming removed 5 bases from V and 0 bases from J, with 16 bases in between. The CDR3 consists of 16 residues. The CDR3 spells CASSPPDSLMNTEAFF. CDR3 in DNA: TGTGCCAGCAGCCCGCCCGACAGCCTTATGAACACTGAAGCTTTCTTT.

This clonotype was counted a few times. The chain is built from TRBV7-2 and TRBJ2-2; 8 nucleotides align to TRBD2. Germline V CDR1 and CDR2: SGHTA, FQGNSA. The CDR3 contains 16 residues. The V segment lost 2 bases and the J segment 4 bases; nucleotides outside the gene matches: 6. CDR3 sequence reads: CASSLPGGLGTGELFF. The DNA for the CDR3 is TGTGCCAGCAGCTTACCGGGGGGGCTGGGCACCGGGGAGCTGTTTTTT.

This clonotype was detected many times. The chain carries TRBV11-2 and TRBJ2-2; maybe TRBD1 (6 bases). V was clipped by 1 base and J by 1 base, with 16 bases between them. Germline-derived CDR1 and CDR2 are SGHAT and FQNNGV. CDR3 length: 18 amino acids. The CDR3 coding sequence is TGTGCCAGCAGCTTAGGAGGGAAAACAGGGAGGAACACCGGGGAGCTGTTTTTT. Residues: CASSLGGKTGRNTGELFF.

This clonotype was detected ten times or more. The V call is TRBV2, the J call TRBJ2-5, with D tentatively TRBD2 (6 bases). Trimming pared 4 bases from V and 5 bases from J, leaving 14 bases between. Germline values: CDR1 SNHLY, CDR2 FYNNEI. This CDR3 has 14 residues. The CDR3 DNA sequence: TGTGCCAGCAGTGGGGCGGGGACTGGCGAGACCCAGTACTTC. Translation: CASSGAGTGETQYF.

This clonotype came up many times. The CDR3 loop is CATSGGARETQYF. As DNA, the CDR3 is TGTGCCACCTCTGGGGGGGCTAGGGAGACCCAGTACTTC. The rearrangement uses TRBV24-1 and TRBJ2-5, with D possibly being TRBD2 (7 bases). Germline loops: CDR1 KGHDR, CDR2 SFDVKD. The length of the CDR3 is 13 residues. V was cut by 9 bases and J by 5 bases, with 15 bases left in between.

The CDR3 DNA is TGCGCCAGCAGCCAAGACCGCCAGGGGAATTCACCCCTCCACTTT. Encoded protein: CASSQDRQGNSPLHF. The chain links TRBV4-3 to TRBJ1-6; D possibly corresponds to TRBD1 (6 bases). V dropped 0 bases and J dropped 7 bases, with 10 bases sitting between them. In germline, CDR1 is LGHNA, CDR2 YSLEER. The CDR3 is 15 residues long.

Comment on this clonotype: A much bigger clone sits one base away, suggesting this may be a read error. The chain couples TRBV4-2 to TRBJ1-1; D not resolved. This CDR3 has 15 residues. Germline V gene data show CDR1 as LGHNA and CDR2 as YNFKEQ. CDR3 sequence (DNA): TGTGCCAGCATCCAAGAGAGGCGCGAGGACACTGAAGCTTTCTTT. Protein product: CASIQERREDTEAFF.

V is TRBV5-1 and J is TRBJ2-2; TRBD2 matches 13 bases. The CDR3 is 17 residues long. Germline CDR1 reads SGHRS; CDR2 reads YFSETQ. V dropped 5 bases and J dropped 0; count of bases not matched to a gene: 4. This chain's CDR3 is CASRRLAGGPNTGELFF. In DNA, the CDR3 is TGCGCCAGCAGGCGACTAGCGGGGGGCCCGAACACCGGGGAGCTGTTTTTT.

The V and J genes are TRBV5-1 and TRBJ2-7; 8 bases are a match to TRBD1. V lost 4 bases to trimming and J lost 7 bases; unmatched junction nucleotides: 10. This CDR3 region has 14 residues. Per germline, CDR1 SGHRS and CDR2 YFSETQ. The CDR3 sequence is CASSPPGQGGEQYF. The CDR3 DNA sequence: TGCGCCAGCAGCCCCCCTGGACAGGGAGGAGAGCAGTACTTC.

This clonotype was seen a handful of times. The chain joins TRBV19 to TRBJ1-5; no reliable D call. Trimming removed 8 bases at V and 6 bases at J, with 17 bases between. From germline, CDR1 is LNHDA and CDR2 SQIVND (reference sequence). There are 14 residues in the CDR3. In DNA, the CDR3 is TGTGCCAGTCGCCCCCGGGGTGACCCTCAGCCCCAGCATTTT. Amino acids: CASRPRGDPQPQHF. Using reference TRBV19 and TRBJ1-5 for the parts outside the CDR3, the full variable domain is DGGITQSPKYLFRKEGQNVTLSCEQNLNHDAMYWYRQDPGQGLRLIYYSQIVNDFQKGDIAEGYSVSREKKESFPLTVTSAQKNPTAFYLCASRPRGDPQPQHFGDGTRLSIL.

This clonotype was seen a few times. This chain joins TRBV3-1 and TRBJ1-1; 7 nucleotides match TRBD1. The V gene end was trimmed by 5 bases and the J gene end by 11 bases; junction bases not matched to a gene: 5. This CDR3 comprises 11 residues. Germline CDR1 LGHDT, CDR2 YNNKEL (reference sequence). The CDR3 coding sequence is TGTGCCAGCAGCACTAGACAGGGCGCTTTCTTT. Amino acid sequence: CASSTRQGAFF.

This clonotype showed up just once. The V call is TRBV7-2, the J call TRBJ2-7, with D maybe TRBD2 (5 bases). Germline loops: CDR1 SGHTA, CDR2 FQGNSA. This CDR3 comprises 14 residues. The V end was cut by 2 bases, the J end by 3 bases, with 11 bases between. CDR3: CASSLTTNLYEQYF. CDR3 nucleotides: TGTGCCAGCAGCTTAACGACTAACCTCTACGAGCAGTACTTC.

In its sample, this clonotype was seen many times. The CDR3 loop is CASRQPGQSQETQYF. CDR3 bases: TGCGCCAGCAGACAACCGGGACAGTCCCAAGAGACCCAGTACTTC. The chain combines TRBV5-1 with TRBJ2-5; 7 bases line up with TRBD1. This CDR3 is 15 amino acids long. The germline V gene encodes CDR1 SGHRS and CDR2 YFSETQ. Losses at the gene ends were 5 bases for V and 1 base for J; bases not matched to a gene: 8.

This clonotype was counted only a few times. The genes are TRBV12-3 or TRBV12-4 and TRBJ1-1; 7 nucleotides line up with TRBD1. The CDR3 covers 13 residues. J was trimmed by 9 bases and V by 0 bases; bases with no gene match: 4. The CDR3 sequence is CASSLARDSQAFF. CDR3 nucleotides: TGTGCCAGCAGTTTAGCCCGGGACAGTCAAGCTTTCTTT.

This clonotype was seen repeatedly, ten times or more. The chain is built from TRBV11-2 and TRBJ2-5; 9 nucleotides align to TRBD2. V gave up 4 bases and J gave up 1 base; unmatched junction bases: 16. Germline loops: CDR1 SGHAT, CDR2 FQNNGV. The CDR3 is 19 amino acids. CDR3 DNA: TGTGCCAGCAGCTACCCGAAGAACAAAGAGCGGGGGGCCCAAGAGACCCAGTACTTC. Translation gives CASSYPKNKERGAQETQYF.

Note on this clonotype: With a much larger clone just one base away, this may be a read error. For the CDR3, the DNA is TGTGCCAGCAGCCAAGAGGAGGGCGGCAATCAGCCCCAGCATTTT. Translating it yields CASSQEEGGNQPQHF. The chain recombines TRBV4-2 with TRBJ1-5; no definite D call. CDR3 length: 15 amino acids. V was cut by 0 bases and J by 2 bases, with 8 bases left in between. Germline CDR1 LGHNA, CDR2 YNFKEQ.

This clonotype was counted only a few times. The chain employs TRBV18 and TRBJ1-6; a weak D match, TRBD1 (5 bases). Germline CDR1 is KGHSH and CDR2 is LQKENI. The CDR3 runs to 15 residues. V was cut by 3 bases and J by 7 bases, with 13 bases left in between. The CDR3, as DNA: TGTGCCAGCTCACCGGAGACAGTGAACAATTCACCCCTCCACTTT. This sequence encodes CASSPETVNNSPLHF.

This clonotype was observed many times. V usage is TRBV12-3 or TRBV12-4 and J usage is TRBJ1-1, with TRBD1 identical over 7 bases. J gave up 6 bases and V 5 bases, and 3 bases lay outside the gene matches. This CDR3 region has 12 residues. CDR3 protein: CASSKTGAEAFF. CDR3 in DNA: TGTGCCAGCAGTAAAACAGGGGCTGAAGCTTTCTTT.

This clonotype has only a few counts. The V and J genes are TRBV2 and TRBJ2-4; possible D gene TRBD2, 5 bases. Germline CDR1 and CDR2: SNHLY and FYNNEI. The CDR3 has 11 amino acids. V lost 6 bases and J lost 15, with 15 bases in between. CDR3 nucleotides: TGTGCCAGCAGCGCCGGACTGATCACGTACTTC. Its protein product is CASSAGLITYF. Using reference TRBV2 and TRBJ2-4 for the parts outside the CDR3, the full variable domain is EPEVTQTPSHQVTQMGQEVILRCVPISNHLYFYWYRQILGQKVEFLVSFYNNEISEKSEIFDDQFSVERPDGSNFTLKIRSTKLEDSAMYFCASSAGLITYFGAGTRLSVL.

Comments on this clonotype: A much larger clone lies one base from this, so it may be a read error. J is TRBJ2-5 and V is TRBV11-1, with D maybe TRBD2 (7 bases). The CDR3 is 17 residues long. The germline V gene has CDR1 SGHAT and CDR2 FQDESV (reference sequence). The CDR3 spells CASSLDGTQGLQETKYF. The CDR3 DNA is TGTGCCAGCAGCTTAGACGGTACACAGGGACTACAAGAGACCAAGTACTTC.

V usage is TRBV4-2 and J usage is TRBJ1-1; D is uncertain. The V gene's germline CDR1 is LGHNA and CDR2 YNFKEQ. The CDR3 consists of 14 residues. Trimming took 4 bases from V and 3 from J, leaving 12 bases between them. The CDR3 region has the DNA TGTGCCAGCAGCCGAACTTTTATAGACACTGAAGCTTTCTTT. Encoded protein: CASSRTFIDTEAFF.

As for this clonotype: At one end the junction does not follow the germline gene, possibly because of a read error. The V call is TRBV20-1, the J call TRBJ2-5, with D maybe TRBD2 (6 bases). The germline V gene encodes CDR1 DFQATT and CDR2 SNEGSKA (reference sequence). The CDR3 sequence is 12 residues long. Here the CDR3 reads CSAPDYQEAQYF. CDR3 sequence (DNA): TGCAGTGCTCCGGACTACCAAGAGGCCCAGTACTTC.

In its sample, this clonotype was seen a few times. This chain links TRBV3-1 with TRBJ2-2; D remains unclear. The germline V gene has CDR1 LGHDT and CDR2 YNNKEL (reference sequence). The CDR3 totals 13 residues. V gave up 2 bases and J gave up 2 bases, with 3 bases separating them. CDR3 loop: CASSQHNTGELFF. In DNA form, the CDR3 reads TGTGCCAGCAGCCAACACAACACCGGGGAGCTGTTTTTT.

The sample holds a few counts of this clonotype. This sequence joins TRBV5-1 and TRBJ2-2; TRBD2 matches at 9 bases. This CDR3 spans 16 amino acids. V lost 1 base, J lost 3 bases, and 4 bases stayed unmatched. Germline V CDR1 and CDR2: SGHRS, YFSETQ. The CDR3 reads CASSLKRGADTGELFF. As DNA, the CDR3 is TGCGCCAGCAGCTTGAAGCGGGGGGCGGACACCGGGGAGCTGTTTTTT.

V gene TRBV6-1 combines with J gene TRBJ2-5, with 11 bases aligning to TRBD2. The germline gives CDR1 MNHNS, CDR2 SASEGT. The J segment lost 4 bases and the V segment lost 6 bases, leaving 7 bases of the junction unmatched. The CDR3 spans 15 residues. In DNA, the CDR3 is TGTGCCAGCAGGGAACTAGCGGGGGTGCCAGAGACCCAGTACTTC. Encoded protein: CASRELAGVPETQYF.